The 24 T cell receptor beta chains in this list originate from one sample, sequenced in a study of control samples from healthy donors and cancer patients. Measured with immunoSEQ multiplex PCR; TCRdb has only the in-frame clones, and not every one. The sample shows under 300,000 clones, over 75% of them seen only once. Sequencing was performed on PBMCs. The origin of the receptors is a woman aged 60-75 years with lung cancer.

This chain joins TRBV3-1 (or the pseudogene TRBV3-2) and TRBJ2-1; 8 bases are shared with TRBD2. Trimming at V came to 6 bases and at J to 2 bases, leaving 6 bases not matched to a gene. CDR1 LGHDT and CDR2 YNNKEL come from the germline V gene (reference sequence). The CDR3 sequence is 15 residues long. The DNA of the CDR3 is TGTGCCAGCAGTCTGACTAGCGCTACCTACAATGAGCAGTTCTTC. It encodes CASSLTSATYNEQFF.

This sequence joins TRBV5-1 and TRBJ2-3; possible D gene TRBD2, 8 bases. V was clipped by 4 bases and J by 6 bases, with 21 bases between them. This CDR3 comprises 16 residues. CDR1 and CDR2 (germline): SGHRS, YFSETQ. The CDR3 is CASSTLLAEGADTQYF. DNA for the CDR3: TGCGCCAGCAGCACCCTACTAGCGGAGGGGGCGGATACGCAGTATTTT.

The chain links TRBV5-4 to TRBJ2-5; TRBD1 is a possible D gene (6 bases). In germline, CDR1 is SGHNT, CDR2 YYREEE (reference sequence). Between the trimmed V and J ends, which lost 0 bases and 2 bases, there was a span of 11 bases. CDR3 size: 15 residues. The CDR3 sequence is CASSLGLQGQETQYF. DNA for the CDR3: TGTGCCAGCAGCTTGGGGTTACAGGGTCAAGAGACCCAGTACTTC. Variable domain in full (rest from reference TRBV5-4 and TRBJ2-5): ETGVTQSPTHLIKTRGQQVTLRCSSQSGHNTVSWYQQALGQGPQFIFQYYREEENGRGNFPPRFSGLQFPNYSSELNVNALELDDSALYLCASSLGLQGQETQYFGPGTRLLVL.

The chain carries TRBV9 and TRBJ2-7; either TRBD1 or TRBD2 may supply D (5 bases each). With 0 bases removed from V and 2 bases from J, the gap between germline ends came to 9 bases. The CDR3 runs 14 residues. Germline-derived CDR1 and CDR2 are SGDLS and YYNGEE. The CDR3 region has the DNA TGTGCCAGCAGCGTAGGGGGGACGACCTACGAGCAGTACTTC. Translating gives CASSVGGTTYEQYF.

To note about this clone: The germline gene is not matched at one end of the junction; a read error may be the cause. V usage is TRBV6-1 and J usage is TRBJ2-3, with a weak D call TRBD2 (5 bases). The CDR3 is made up of 12 amino acids. Germline V gene sequence: CDR1 MNHNS, CDR2 SASEGT. CDR3 in DNA: TGTGCCAGCAGTGAAAATGGTGAGGGTTTGGATTTT. Protein sequence: CASSENGEGLDF.

The chain is built from TRBV3-1 (or the pseudogene TRBV3-2) and TRBJ1-3; D might be TRBD1 (5 bases). Germline CDR1 is LGHDT and CDR2 is YNNKEL (reference sequence). Trimming removed 4 bases at V and 4 bases at J, with 8 bases between. This CDR3 is 13 amino acids long. In nucleotides, the CDR3 is TGTGCCAGCAGCCCAAACAGGGGAAACACCATATATTTT. Translation gives CASSPNRGNTIYF.

Comment on this clone: This specimen includes other DNA sequences encoding the same CDR3. CDR3 loop: CASSQGQGNSPLHF. The CDR3 DNA reads TGTGCCAGCAGCCAGGGGCAGGGTAACTCACCCCTCCACTTT. The chain joins TRBV3-1 (or the pseudogene TRBV3-2) to TRBJ1-6; a weak D match, TRBD1 (5 bases). Germline CDR1 LGHDT, CDR2 YNNKEL (reference sequence). V was pared by 3 bases and J by 10 bases, with 13 bases between. CDR3 size: 14 residues.

The chain combines TRBV7-6 with TRBJ2-7; no reliable D call. CDR1 is SGHVS and CDR2 is FNYEAQ in the germline V gene. CDR3 length equals 12 residues. The V and J ends lost 3 bases and 5 bases respectively, with 8 bases between them. The CDR3 nucleotides are TGTGCCAGCAGCTTTATCGGTGACGAGCAGTACTTC. It yields the protein CASSFIGDEQYF.

This clone was detected once. The rearrangement joins TRBV6-9 to TRBJ2-2; perhaps TRBD2 as D (5 bases). Germline CDR1 and CDR2: MNHGY and SVAAGI. The CDR3 has 16 amino acids. Trimming left V 10 bases short and J 0 bases short, with 18 bases between. CDR3 in DNA: TGTGCCATCCCCTCACCTGAGGGCTCGAACACCGGGGAGCTGTTTTTT. It encodes CAIPSPEGSNTGELFF.

The V and J genes are TRBV7-9 and TRBJ1-6, with 8 positions matching TRBD1. The J segment lost 3 bases and the V segment lost 5 bases, leaving 6 bases of the junction unmatched. The CDR3 is 16 amino acids. CDR1 and CDR2 from the germline V gene are SEHNR and FQNEAQ (reference sequence). Here the CDR3 reads CASSLIGQGYNSPLHF. The DNA of the CDR3 is TGTGCCAGCAGCCTGATCGGACAGGGCTATAATTCACCCCTCCACTTT.

This chain connects TRBV18 to TRBJ1-4; the D is unclear. Trimming took 3 bases from V and 4 from J, leaving 9 bases between them. This CDR3 has 14 amino acids. Per the germline V gene, CDR1 is KGHSH and CDR2 is LQKENI. For the CDR3, the DNA is TGTGCCAGCTCACCCTCGGGCCTTAATGAAAAACTGTTTTTT. Protein: CASSPSGLNEKLFF.

This sequence joins TRBV5-1 and TRBJ2-2; D may be TRBD2 (6 bases). The CDR3 consists of 13 residues. V dropped 2 bases and J dropped 7 bases, with 9 bases sitting between them. Germline values: CDR1 SGHRS, CDR2 YFSETQ. The chain's CDR3 is CASSLWGGGELFF. CDR3 DNA: TGCGCCAGCAGCTTATGGGGAGGCGGGGAGCTGTTTTTT.

This clone has just one count. The V gene is TRBV24-1, the J gene TRBJ2-7; 7 bases match TRBD1. Germline trimming cut 7 bases from V and 4 bases from J; bases unmatched to any gene: 12. CDR3 size: 15 residues. The V gene's germline CDR1 is KGHDR and CDR2 SFDVKD. The CDR3 is CATRVPRDSRYEQYF. The CDR3 bases are TGTGCCACCAGAGTGCCCCGGGACAGCCGTTACGAGCAGTACTTC.

V gene TRBV6-1 combines with J gene TRBJ1-2, with 8 bases matching TRBD1. The junction had 7 bases not matched to a gene; V was cut back by 1 base and J by 3 bases. Looked up from germline, CDR1 is MNHNS and CDR2 is SASEGT. The CDR3 covers 16 residues. CDR3 in DNA: TGTGCCAGCAGTGAAGGGGCAGGGGGCGTTTACTATGGCTACACCTTC. It is translated as CASSEGAGGVYYGYTF.

For this clone: Sequence at one end of the junction differs from germline and may be a read error. V gene TRBV7-7 combines with J gene TRBJ2-7; 11 bases agree with TRBD2. CDR1 is SSHAT and CDR2 is FNYEAQ in the germline V gene (reference sequence). The CDR3 has 19 amino acids. In DNA, the CDR3 is TGTGCTAGCAGCTCGACTAGACTAGCGGGGCCTCCTAATCCCTACGAGCAGTACTTC. It yields the protein CASSSTRLAGPPNPYEQYF.

The rearrangement joins TRBV11-2 to TRBJ2-5, with 8 nucleotides matching TRBD1. The CDR3 sequence is 14 residues long. V lost 5 bases, J lost 5 bases, and 7 bases stayed unmatched. Germline V lookup: CDR1 SGHAT, CDR2 FQNNGV. The CDR3 sequence: CASSLRQGSETQYF. The CDR3 nucleotides read TGTGCCAGCAGCCTGCGACAGGGGTCGGAGACCCAGTACTTC.

This chain uses TRBV24-1 with TRBJ1-4; D ambiguous. The CDR3 sequence is 14 residues long. The germline V gene has CDR1 KGHDR and CDR2 SFDVKD. Trimming took off 5 bases at V and 6 bases at J, with 12 bases between the two ends. The chain's CDR3 is CATSAPHGDEKLFF. The CDR3 bases are TGTGCCACCAGTGCTCCACATGGAGATGAAAAACTGTTTTTT.

This chain uses TRBV10-3 with TRBJ2-7; no definite D call. Trimming removed 5 bases from V and 2 bases from J, with 10 bases in between. The germline CDR1 and CDR2 sequences are ENHRY and SYGVKD. The CDR3 is 13 residues long. The CDR3 is CAISLPATYEQYF. CDR3 DNA: TGTGCCATCAGTTTGCCAGCCACCTACGAGCAGTACTTC.

This clone appeared a few times. The chain is built from TRBV5-6 and TRBJ1-3; D uncertain. Germline CDR1 is SGHDT and CDR2 is YYEEEE. CDR3 length: 14 amino acids. V was pared by 0 bases and J by 7 bases, with 11 bases between. The CDR3 here is CASSLDPLGNTIYF. The CDR3 coding sequence is TGTGCCAGCAGCTTGGACCCATTAGGGAACACCATATATTTT.

This clone was recorded once. The V and J genes are TRBV7-9 and TRBJ2-1, with 7 bases lining up with TRBD1. V shed 5 bases, J shed 0 bases, and the junction held 4 bases outside the gene matches. This CDR3 region has 15 residues. Germline lookup yields CDR1 SEHNR and CDR2 FQNEAQ (reference sequence). The CDR3 coding sequence is TGTGCCAGCAGCCGACAGGGCAGCTCCTACAATGAGCAGTTCTTC. It is translated as CASSRQGSSYNEQFF.

The rearrangement links TRBV14 to TRBJ1-4; D call uncertain. The CDR3 runs to 15 residues. V was trimmed by 1 base and J by 4 bases, leaving 10 bases between them. CDR1 and CDR2 from the germline V gene are SGHDN and FVKESK. CDR3 residues: CASSQVGGINEKLFF. In nucleotides, the CDR3 is TGTGCCAGCAGCCAAGTAGGAGGGATTAATGAAAAACTGTTTTTT. Variable domain in full (rest from reference TRBV14 and TRBJ1-4): EAGVTQFPSHSVIEKGQTVTLRCDPISGHDNLYWYRRVMGKEIKFLLHFVKESKQDESGMPNNRFLAERTGGTYSTLKVQPAELEDSGVYFCASSQVGGINEKLFFGSGTQLSVL.

J is TRBJ2-5 and V is TRBV6-5; 8 bases fit TRBD1. The length of the CDR3 is 13 residues. The junction had 10 bases not matched to a gene; V was cut back by 11 bases and J by 5 bases. Germline-derived CDR1 and CDR2 are MNHEY and SVGAGI. The CDR3 loop is CAGRTGNLETQYF. CDR3 coding DNA: TGTGCCGGACGGACAGGGAATTTGGAGACCCAGTACTTC.

Here the CDR3 reads CASSLTGSSYEQYF. The CDR3 DNA reads TGTGCCAGCAGTTTAACGGGAAGCTCCTACGAGCAGTACTTC. The chain links TRBV28 to TRBJ2-7, with D possibly matching TRBD2 (5 bases). This CDR3 contains 14 residues. CDR1 and CDR2 (germline): MDHEN, SYDVKM. V lost 2 bases and J 0 bases, leaving 8 bases between the germline ends.

The rearrangement uses TRBV27 and TRBJ2-1; TRBD1 aligns across 10 bases. Trimming at V came to 6 bases and at J to 9 bases, leaving 11 bases not matched to a gene. CDR3 size: 15 residues. The germline V gene encodes CDR1 MNHEY and CDR2 SMNVEV (reference sequence). This chain's CDR3 is CASSRKGTGAVEQFF. The CDR3 DNA follows: TGTGCCAGCAGCCGAAAGGGGACAGGGGCGGTTGAGCAGTTCTTC.